This T cell receptor beta chain was retrieved from a study of post-analysis software for immune sequencing data. Background on the study: Included among the disease courses, which were recorded for the cohort, were relapsing-remitting, secondary progressive and progressive-relapsing multiple sclerosis. Study-wide points: Comparison with controls showed significantly lower normalized Chao1 diversity in multiple sclerosis patients. When patients were compared with controls, 4 or 5 TRBV segments were more frequent, TRBV5-6, TRBV5-1 and TRBV20-1 among them.

Unique molecular identifiers had been added to the TCR beta cDNA libraries. A single record per CDR3 protein comes from TCRdb applying MiXCR to the PCR reads. The sample contains approximately 250,000 distinct CDR3 sequences, about 40% of which appear only once. The CDR3 has 16 amino acids. CDR1 and CDR2 from the germline V gene are SGHVS and FQNEAQ. V was shortened by 5 bases and J by 3 bases, with 18 bases between the two germline ends. This clonotype turned up a few times. Its antigen remains unknown. This may be a read error, as it is one base from a much larger clone. Material for sequencing was blood. This clonotype originated in a girl aged 5-17 years with multiple sclerosis. The gene calls are TRBV7-8 and TRBJ2-3; no firm D call. The CDR3 coding sequence is TGTGCCAGCAGCCGGCGGTGGGCCTCGGTGACAGATACGCAGTATTTT. It is translated as CASSRRWASVTDTQYF.